Each of the 16 T cell receptor beta chains below was sequenced from the same sample in a study of early T cells in non-severe SARS-CoV-2 infection. TCRdb reprocessed the 5' RACE reads via MiXCR and lists one record per CDR3 protein. The sample carries about 63,000 distinct CDR3 sequences, roughly 13% recorded once. Specimen: whole blood. The receptors stem from an adult who was a healthcare worker with PCR-confirmed SARS-CoV-2 infection or an uninfected control (not recorded which).

This chain connects TRBV12-3 or TRBV12-4 to TRBJ1-1; D possibly corresponds to TRBD1 (5 bases). This CDR3 contains 15 residues. The V end was cut by 7 bases, the J end by 0 bases, with 15 bases between. The CDR3 coding sequence is TGTGCCAGCAACCTCGGGGCCCCCCTGAACACTGAAGCTTTCTTT. As protein: CASNLGAPLNTEAFF.

This chain's CDR3 is CSSPRGGSYNEQFF. The CDR3 DNA sequence: TGCAGCTCCCCACGCGGGGGATCCTACAATGAGCAGTTCTTC. The chain links TRBV20-1 to TRBJ2-1; 7 positions match TRBD2. CDR3 size: 14 residues. CDR1 is DFQATT, CDR2 SNEGSKA, per germline (reference sequence).

This clonotype showed up just a few times. The chain employs TRBV7-6 and TRBJ2-1, with no clear D. V lost 5 bases and J 8 bases, leaving 10 bases between the germline ends. Germline CDR1 and CDR2: SGHVS and FNYEAQ. There are 12 residues in the CDR3. Written as DNA, the CDR3 is TGTGCCAGCAGCCGAATACAAGATGAGCAGTTCTTC. Residues: CASSRIQDEQFF.

At least ten counts were recorded for this clonotype. The chain joins TRBV11-2 to TRBJ1-3; a possible D gene is TRBD1 (5 bases). Germline CDR1 is SGHAT and CDR2 is FQNNGV. V lost 5 bases to trimming and J lost 4 bases, with 18 bases between them. The CDR3 spans 16 residues. The CDR3 DNA follows: TGTGCCAGCAGCCCCCGGGACGGTATTTCAGGAAACACCATATATTTT. This sequence encodes CASSPRDGISGNTIYF.

This clonotype was seen ten or more times. J is TRBJ2-1 and V is TRBV2, with D perhaps TRBD2 (5 bases). Deletions cut 8 bases from V and 8 bases from J, with 13 bases between. CDR1 is SNHLY and CDR2 is FYNNEI in the germline V gene. CDR3 length: 12 residues. The CDR3 DNA reads TGTGCCAGCTTATTCCGGCGGGATGAGCAGTTCTTC. Translated, it gives CASLFRRDEQFF.

This clonotype appeared many times. V and J are TRBV18 and TRBJ1-1, with D possibly matching TRBD1 (5 bases). Trimming stripped 3 bases from V and 4 bases from J, with 15 bases between. Germline V gene sequence: CDR1 KGHSH, CDR2 LQKENI. The CDR3 length is 15 residues. The CDR3 nucleotides are TGTGCCAGCTCACCCAAGCGGGGCGGGGGCACTGAAGCTTTCTTT. Translated, it gives CASSPKRGGGTEAFF.

As concerns this clonotype: A much larger clonotype is one base distant, so this may be a read error. V usage is TRBV9 and J usage is TRBJ2-3; possible D gene TRBD1, 6 bases. The CDR3 length is 15 residues. Germline V lookup: CDR1 SGDLS, CDR2 YYNGEE. Trimming removed 4 bases at V and 0 bases at J, with 12 bases between. The CDR3 bases are TGTGCCAGCAGCACCCGAGGGGGTAGCACAGATACGCAGTATTTT. Amino acids: CASSTRGGSTDTQYF.

This clonotype was found many times. The genes are TRBV20-1 and TRBJ1-3; 7 bases line up with TRBD1. The CDR3 extends over 16 amino acids. After removal of 3 bases from V and 4 bases from J, the junction contained 12 bases not matched to a gene. The germline V gene has CDR1 DFQATT and CDR2 SNEGSKA (reference sequence). The CDR3 DNA sequence: TGCAGTGCTAGCACTGGAAGGGGGCTGAAAGGAAACACCATATATTTT. This translates into CSASTGRGLKGNTIYF.

This clonotype was seen at least ten times. The rearrangement links TRBV5-1 to TRBJ2-7, with unresolved D. Germline values: CDR1 SGHRS, CDR2 YFSETQ. V lost 0 bases, J lost 7 bases, and 5 bases lay in between. The CDR3 totals 11 residues. The CDR3 nucleotides read TGCGCCAGCAGCTTGGGTGGAGAGCAGTACTTC. This sequence encodes CASSLGGEQYF. Full variable domain (remainder filled in from reference TRBV5-1 and TRBJ2-7): KAGVTQTPRYLIKTRGQQVTLSCSPISGHRSVSWYQQTPGQGLQFLFEYFSETQRNKGNFPGRFSGRQFSNSRSEMNVSTLELGDSALYLCASSLGGEQYFGPGTRLTVT.

This clonotype has a count of ten or more. The chain uses TRBV20-1 and TRBJ2-4; the D gene is possibly TRBD2 (7 bases). This CDR3 spans 16 amino acids. Trimming took 0 bases from V and 5 from J, leaving 17 bases between them. Germline CDR1 reads DFQATT; CDR2 reads SNEGSKA (reference sequence). The CDR3 nucleotides read TGCAGTGCTAGAGATAGGGGGGGGCCGGGCCAAAACATTCAGTACTTC. Protein: CSARDRGGPGQNIQYF.

This clonotype showed up many times. The rearrangement joins TRBV12-5 to TRBJ1-1; no reliable D call. Germline CDR1 reads LGHNT; CDR2 reads FRNRAP. This CDR3 is built from 15 residues. V was trimmed by 5 bases and J by 4 bases, leaving 17 bases between them. In DNA, the CDR3 is TGTGCTAGTGGTCCCCCGGGCCCCGGAGGCACTGAAGCTTTCTTT. Its protein is CASGPPGPGGTEAFF.

There are many counts of this clonotype. The chain links TRBV11-2 to TRBJ2-5; TRBD2 matches 8 bases. The CDR3 contains 15 residues. CDR1 is SGHAT and CDR2 is FQNNGV in the germline V gene. The V gene end was trimmed by 3 bases and the J gene end by 1 base; junction bases not matched to a gene: 4. Here the CDR3 reads CASSFDGTSQETQYF. CDR3 bases: TGTGCCAGCAGCTTCGATGGGACTAGCCAAGAGACCCAGTACTTC. Supplemented by reference TRBV11-2 and TRBJ2-5, the full variable domain reads EAGVAQSPRYKIIEKRQSVAFWCNPISGHATLYWYQQILGQGPKLLIQFQNNGVVDDSQLPKDRFSAERLKGVDSTLKIQPAKLEDSAVYLCASSFDGTSQETQYFGPGTRLLVL.

This clonotype was counted ten times or more. This sequence joins TRBV4-1 and TRBJ1-2, with TRBD1 matching over 8 bases. The length of the CDR3 is 15 residues. Germline assignment: CDR1 MGHRA and CDR2 YSYEKL. V shed 0 bases and J 5 bases; nucleotides not matched to a gene: 5. The DNA of the CDR3 is TGCGCCAGCAGCCAAGAGGACAGGGCTAGGTATGGCTACACCTTC. Translating gives CASSQEDRARYGYTF.

This clonotype is termed medium-sized. The chain combines TRBV4-1 with TRBJ1-1; D call uncertain. V gave up 2 bases and J gave up 0 bases, with 10 bases separating them. Germline CDR1 reads MGHRA; CDR2 reads YSYEKL. The CDR3 totals 15 residues. As DNA, the CDR3 is TGCGCCAGCAGCCAAAGGCCTTACATGAACACTGAAGCTTTCTTT. Its protein product is CASSQRPYMNTEAFF.

This chain connects TRBV7-9 to TRBJ2-7; D not certain. V lost 0 bases to trimming and J lost 3 bases, with 12 bases between them. The CDR3 has 15 amino acids. Germline loops: CDR1 SEHNR, CDR2 FQNEAQ (reference sequence). The CDR3 region has the DNA TGTGCCAGCAGCTTAGCGGGGATCGCCAACTACGAGCAGTACTTC. Translating it yields CASSLAGIANYEQYF.

This clonotype has just one count. This rearrangement joins TRBV7-9 to TRBJ1-6, with D perhaps matching TRBD1 (6 bases). V shed 5 bases and J shed 19 bases, with 18 bases lying between them. Germline values: CDR1 SEHNR, CDR2 FQNEAQ (reference sequence). The CDR3 runs 12 residues. The CDR3 protein is CASSTSGGPLHF. The CDR3 nucleotides read TGTGCCAGCAGCACTAGCGGGGGCCCTCTTCACTTT.